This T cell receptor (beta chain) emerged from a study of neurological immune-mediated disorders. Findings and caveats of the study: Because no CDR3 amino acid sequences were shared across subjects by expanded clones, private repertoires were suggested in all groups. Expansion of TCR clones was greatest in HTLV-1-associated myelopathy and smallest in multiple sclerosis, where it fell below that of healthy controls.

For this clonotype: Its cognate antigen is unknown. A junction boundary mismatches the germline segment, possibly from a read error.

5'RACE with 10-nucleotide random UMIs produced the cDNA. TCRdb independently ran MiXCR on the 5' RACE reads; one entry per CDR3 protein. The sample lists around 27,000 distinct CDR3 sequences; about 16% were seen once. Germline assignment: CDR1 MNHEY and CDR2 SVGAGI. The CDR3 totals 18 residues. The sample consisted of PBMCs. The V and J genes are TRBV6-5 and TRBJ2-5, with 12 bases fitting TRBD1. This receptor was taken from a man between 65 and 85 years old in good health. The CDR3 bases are TGTGCCAGCAGTCCCCGGGACAGGGGGCGCGGAGGCCAAGAGATCCAGTACTTC. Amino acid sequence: CASSPRDRGRGGQEIQYF.